Listed below are T cell receptor beta chains from one sample, sequenced in a study of T cells in Graves' hyperthyroidism and ophthalmopathy. TCRdb used MiXCR to reprocess the multiplex PCR reads, holding one entry per CDR3 protein. The top ten hold roughly a fifth of the sample, which has about 370,000 distinct CDR3 sequences, roughly 15% seen once. Specimen: blood. These receptors originate from a woman aged 60 to 75 with Graves' ophthalmopathy. The CDR3 runs from the conserved cysteine through the conserved F or W. The order of the fields is D gene, V gene, J gene, clone size, CDR3 DNA, CDR3 protein. D genes are given only for firm matches. A clone size is listed for some rows: how often the clone was seen (once, few, many), or a class if it is expanded.

d_call: TRBD2
v_call: TRBV25-1
j_call: TRBJ2-3
clone_size: few
cdr3_nt: TGTGCCAGCAGCGATGGGGCTAGCGGGGCGTCCCCCTACACAGATACGCAGTATTTT
cdr3_aa: CASSDGASGASPYTDTQYF

d_call: TRBD1
v_call: TRBV28
j_call: TRBJ2-7
clone_size: NA
cdr3_nt: TGTGCCAGCAGTTTAGGACAGGGGTACCACGAGCAGTACTTC
cdr3_aa: CASSLGQGYHEQYF

d_call: NA
v_call: TRBV20-1
j_call: TRBJ1-1
clone_size: many
cdr3_nt: TGCAGTGCTTCTTCCGGTGCTGAAGCTTTCTTT
cdr3_aa: CSASSGAEAFF

d_call: NA
v_call: TRBV3-1
j_call: TRBJ2-5
clone_size: many
cdr3_nt: TGTGCCAGCAGCAGCGGGTTCCAAGAGACCCAGTACTTC
cdr3_aa: CASSSGFQETQYF

d_call: NA
v_call: TRBV7-9
j_call: TRBJ2-2
clone_size: NA
cdr3_nt: TGTGCCAGCAGATCAGGACGGCCCACCGGGGAGCTGTTTTTT
cdr3_aa: CASRSGRPTGELFF

d_call: NA
v_call: TRBV30
j_call: TRBJ2-7
clone_size: many
cdr3_nt: TGTGCCTGGAGTAACGGTCACGAGCAGTACTTC
cdr3_aa: CAWSNGHEQYF

d_call: NA
v_call: TRBV20-1
j_call: TRBJ2-7
clone_size: NA
cdr3_nt: TGCAGTGCTGAACCGACAGTGAACTCCTACGAGCAGTACTTC
cdr3_aa: CSAEPTVNSYEQYF

d_call: NA
v_call: TRBV3-1
j_call: TRBJ1-1
clone_size: many
cdr3_nt: TGTGCCAGCAGCCGACAACGGCTACAGGGGAACACTGAAGCTTTCTTT
cdr3_aa: CASSRQRLQGNTEAFF

d_call: TRBD1
v_call: TRBV3-1
j_call: TRBJ2-7
clone_size: many
cdr3_nt: TGTGCCAGCAGCCAGTCCCGGGACAGGGGCGAGCAGTACTTC
cdr3_aa: CASSQSRDRGEQYF

d_call: TRBD1
v_call: TRBV5-1
j_call: TRBJ2-7
clone_size: NA
cdr3_nt: TGCGCCAGCAGCTTGTGGGGACAGGGTAACTACGAGCAGTACTTC
cdr3_aa: CASSLWGQGNYEQYF

d_call: TRBD2
v_call: TRBV20-1
j_call: TRBJ2-1
clone_size: many
cdr3_nt: TGCAGTGCTAGCCGGTGGGAGGGCTGGAATGAGCAGTTCTTC
cdr3_aa: CSASRWEGWNEQFF

d_call: TRBD2
v_call: TRBV10-3
j_call: TRBJ2-1
clone_size: few
cdr3_nt: TGTGCCATCAGTGAGCCTAAAGCGGGAGGGGGGAATGAGCAGTTCTTC
cdr3_aa: CAISEPKAGGGNEQFF

d_call: TRBD1
v_call: TRBV5-6
j_call: TRBJ2-7
clone_size: NA
cdr3_nt: TGTGCCAGCAGTTCCCGACGCCGGGACAGGGATTCTTACGAGCAGTACTTC
cdr3_aa: CASSSRRRDRDSYEQYF

d_call: TRBD1
v_call: TRBV11-2
j_call: TRBJ1-6
clone_size: many
cdr3_nt: TGTGCCAGCAGCTTAAAGGGACAGGATTTAAATTCACCCCTCCACTTT
cdr3_aa: CASSLKGQDLNSPLHF

d_call: TRBD1
v_call: TRBV20-1
j_call: TRBJ1-1
clone_size: few
cdr3_nt: TGCAGTGCTAGGCCAATGACAGGGGGAGTCACTGAAGCTTTCTTT
cdr3_aa: CSARPMTGGVTEAFF

d_call: TRBD2
v_call: TRBV29-1
j_call: TRBJ2-7
clone_size: many
cdr3_nt: TGCAGCGTCAGGGGGTTAGCGGGAGAAATTTCCTACGAGCAGTACTTC
cdr3_aa: CSVRGLAGEISYEQYF

d_call: TRBD2
v_call: TRBV6-1
j_call: TRBJ2-2
clone_size: NA
cdr3_nt: TGTGCCAGCAGTGATGGCCGACTAGCGGGGAACACCGGGGAGCTGTTTTTT
cdr3_aa: CASSDGRLAGNTGELFF

d_call: NA
v_call: TRBV6-6
j_call: TRBJ2-6
clone_size: NA
cdr3_nt: TGTGCCAGCAGTTACGACGGACTTCCAAGCTCTGGGGCCAACGTCCTGACTTTC
cdr3_aa: CASSYDGLPSSGANVLTF

d_call: TRBD2
v_call: TRBV6-1
j_call: TRBJ2-3
clone_size: once
cdr3_nt: TGTGCCAGCAGCCGGGGACTAGCGGGGTCCGCAGATACGCAGTATTTT
cdr3_aa: CASSRGLAGSADTQYF

d_call: NA
v_call: TRBV15
j_call: TRBJ1-4
clone_size: NA
cdr3_nt: TGTGCCACCAGCTCGGAAGGGGTTTGGGAAAAACTGTTTTTT
cdr3_aa: CATSSEGVWEKLFF

d_call: TRBD1
v_call: TRBV4-1
j_call: TRBJ2-5
clone_size: many
cdr3_nt: TGCGCCAGCAGCCAACTACAGGGGGCGCGGGAGACCCAGTACTTC
cdr3_aa: CASSQLQGARETQYF

d_call: TRBD2
v_call: TRBV7-7
j_call: TRBJ2-7
clone_size: few
cdr3_nt: TGTGCCAGCCGGTCTAGCGGGGTTTTTACCCCCTACGAGCAGTACTTC
cdr3_aa: CASRSSGVFTPYEQYF

d_call: NA
v_call: TRBV12-5
j_call: TRBJ1-2
clone_size: NA
cdr3_nt: TGTGCTAGTGGTTTACCCCCTCCAGGCCCGGCGGGCTACACCTTC
cdr3_aa: CASGLPPPGPAGYTF

d_call: TRBD1
v_call: TRBV5-1
j_call: TRBJ2-1
clone_size: many
cdr3_nt: TGCGCCAGCAGCAGGGACAGGGGAAAGCAGTTCTTC
cdr3_aa: CASSRDRGKQFF

d_call: TRBD2
v_call: TRBV20-1
j_call: TRBJ2-1
clone_size: many
cdr3_nt: TGCAGTGCTAGAGATCGGCAGGGACTAGCGGGCATGGAGCAGTTCTTC
cdr3_aa: CSARDRQGLAGMEQFF

d_call: NA
v_call: TRBV6-4
j_call: TRBJ2-7
clone_size: few
cdr3_nt: TGTGCCAGCAGTGACCCTAGCGTTCTGGTCTCCTACGAGCAGTACTTC
cdr3_aa: CASSDPSVLVSYEQYF

d_call: TRBD2
v_call: TRBV20-1
j_call: TRBJ2-1
clone_size: many
cdr3_nt: TGCAGTGCTAGAATCGGGACTAGCGGGATAAATGAGCAGTTCTTC
cdr3_aa: CSARIGTSGINEQFF

d_call: TRBD2
v_call: TRBV28
j_call: TRBJ2-7
clone_size: many
cdr3_nt: TGTGCCAGCAGTTCCCTGACTAGCGGGATCGTAGGCGAGCAGTACTTC
cdr3_aa: CASSSLTSGIVGEQYF

d_call: NA
v_call: TRBV10-3
j_call: TRBJ1-1
clone_size: NA
cdr3_nt: TGTGCCATCAAACAGAACACTGAAGCTTTCTTT
cdr3_aa: CAIKQNTEAFF